The present T cell receptor beta chain was sequenced within a study of T cell responses to AZD1222 COVID-19 vaccine. The germline CDR1 and CDR2 sequences are SEHNR and FQNEAQ (reference sequence). The CDR3 consists of 15 residues. V gave up 5 bases and J gave up 6 bases; unmatched junction bases: 8. Using immunoSEQ multiplex PCR, the repertoire was profiled, and TCRdb retains in-frame clones only, with some absent. The profile shows roughly 53,000 clones, approximately 85% of them singletons. A remark on this clone: Its cognate antigen is unknown.

Whole-study results and caveats: Unmutated variant regions are reportedly the target of nearly half of TCRs that are spike-specific. The breadth and depth of Spike-specific TCRs increased once two AZD1222 doses had been given.

The chain is built from TRBV7-9 and TRBJ2-1; 9 bases match TRBD1. Sequencing used peripheral blood, obtained on day 0 of MenACWY control vaccination. This clonotype originated in an adult in good health. DNA for the CDR3: TGTGCCAGCAGCGATCCGGGACAGGGATTCAATGAGCAGTTCTTC. This sequence encodes CASSDPGQGFNEQFF. The entire variable domain, with the rest obtained from reference TRBV7-9 and TRBJ2-1, is as follows: DTGVSQNPRHKITKRGQNVTFRCDPISEHNRLYWYRQTLGQGPEFLTYFQNEAQLEKSRLLSDRFSAERPKGSFSTLEIQRTEQGDSAMYLCASSDPGQGFNEQFFGPGTRLTVL.